Presented here are 8 T cell receptor beta chains from one specimen sequenced in a study of tissue T cells after allogeneic stem cell transplantation. Sequenced by immunoSEQ multiplex PCR; TCRdb stores in-frame clones only, minus some. The sample gives nearly 50,000 clones, 73% of which show up once; about 0.71% is in the top ten. Sequencing was performed on sorted cells pooled from one or two spleens. Receptors were obtained from a pool of C57BL/6 mice in good health.

Regarding this clone: Gene names follow the mouse nomenclature. The read comes to an end 1 residue before the CDR3 does, leaving the germline J gene to fill in the end. V usage is TRBV3 and J usage is TRBJ1-1; 8 bases match TRBD1. Per germline, CDR1 SNHLY and CDR2 FYNGKV (reference sequence). The CDR3 extends over 14 amino acids. V lost 5 bases to trimming and J lost 4 bases; unmatched junction nucleotides: 6. The CDR3 protein is CASSATGGGTEVFF. The CDR3 DNA, read in part, is TGTGCCAGCAGCGCTACAGGGGGAGGCACAGAAGTCTTC.

This clone was observed once. The genes and germline here are from mouse. The read falls 1 residue short of the CDR3 end, and the missing part is taken from the germline J gene. The gene calls are TRBV13-2 and TRBJ1-2; 7 nucleotides line up with TRBD1. CDR1 NNHNN and CDR2 SYGAGS come from the germline V gene (reference sequence). J was trimmed by 0 bases and V by 5 bases; bases with no gene match: 4. CDR3 size: 14 residues. The sequenced CDR3 bases are TGTGCCAGCGGGGGACAGAATACAAACTCCGACTACACC. Its protein product is CASGGQNTNSDYT. In full, the CDR3 is CASGGQNTNSDYTF.

A word on this clone: These gene names are mouse names. The CDR3 end falls 1 residue outside the read, so it is completed with the germline J gene. This chain connects TRBV17 to TRBJ1-2, with D perhaps matching TRBD1 (6 bases). Trimming removed 0 bases at V and 3 bases at J, with 11 bases between. Germline V gene data show CDR1 as MNHDT and CDR2 as YYDKIL. The CDR3 spans 15 residues. The CDR3 sequence: CASSRDGGGDSDYTF. The DNA read from the CDR3 is TGTGCTAGCAGTAGAGATGGGGGGGGCGACTCCGACTACACC.

To note about this clone: Gene names and germline match the mouse. CDR3 region: CASSHQDSQNTLYF. The part of the CDR3 DNA that was read is TGTGCAAGCAGCCATCAGGATAGTCAAAACACCTTGTAC. This chain connects TRBV16 to TRBJ2-4; no reliable D call. The CDR3 is cut off 1 residue early in the read; its end comes from the germline J gene. Germline-derived CDR1 and CDR2 are SGHSA and FRNQAP. V was pared by 5 bases and J by 0 bases, with 9 bases between. This CDR3 region has 14 residues. Combining the CDR3 with reference TRBV16 and TRBJ2-4 gives the whole variable domain NAGVIQTPRHKVTGKGQEATLWCEPISGHSAVFWYRQTIVQGLEFLTYFRNQAPIDDSGMPKERFSAQMPNQSHSTLKIQSTQPQDSAVYLCASSHQDSQNTLYFGAGTRLSVL.

Of note for this clone: Gene names follow the mouse nomenclature. The CDR3 end is not reached by the read, which stops 1 residue before it; the germline J gene fills it in. This chain uses TRBV15 with TRBJ2-7; 7 nucleotides align to TRBD1. The CDR3 covers 13 residues. CDR1 and CDR2 (germline): SGHND, FRSKSL. V was clipped by 6 bases and J by 3 bases; unmatched bases: 5. The CDR3 here is CASRRQGLYEQYF. Incomplete CDR3 DNA: TGTGCCAGCAGAAGACAGGGTCTCTATGAACAGTAC.

Note on this clone: Gene names are the mouse ones. Read coverage stops 1 residue before the CDR3 terminus; the germline J gene supplies the remainder. The chain uses TRBV19 and TRBJ1-3; D perhaps matches TRBD1 (6 bases). Germline V gene sequence: CDR1 FNHDT, CDR2 SITEND (reference sequence). V was trimmed by 0 bases and J by 4 bases, leaving 14 bases between them. CDR3 length: 16 residues. CDR3: CASSIGVRDRGNTLYF. The sequenced part of the CDR3 DNA is TGTGCCAGCAGTATAGGGGTCCGCGACAGGGGAAATACGCTCTAT.

Turning to this clone: The gene symbols are mouse symbols. Incomplete CDR3 DNA: TGTGCCAGCTCGCACGGGGGGGGGAACACCGGGCAGCTCTAC. Its translation: CASSHGGGNTGQLY. The CDR3 reads in full as CASSHGGGNTGQLYF. The rearrangement uses TRBV12-2 and TRBJ2-2; 7 nucleotides line up with TRBD2. The CDR3 is cut off 1 residue early in the read; its end comes from the germline J gene. Germline V gives CDR1 SGHLS, CDR2 HYDKME. The CDR3 contains 15 residues. V trimming: 4 bases; J trimming: 2 bases; junction bases outside the gene matches: 6.

Regarding this clone: Genes here carry mouse names. The read finishes 1 residue shy of the CDR3 end, and the germline J gene is used to complete it. The rearrangement links TRBV13-2 to TRBJ1-4; the D gene is possibly TRBD1 (5 bases). From germline, CDR1 is NNHNN and CDR2 SYGAGS (reference sequence). There are 15 residues in the CDR3. Trimming removed 1 base from V and 0 bases from J, with 7 bases in between. Partial CDR3 DNA: TGTGCCAGCGGTGATTCGACAGTTTCCAACGAAAGATTATTT. It specifies CASGDSTVSNERLF. The whole CDR3 reads CASGDSTVSNERLFF.